The next 3 T cell receptor beta chains were all read from a single sample in a study of blood T cell repertoires in COVID-19. Repertoires were generated with immunoSEQ multiplex PCR, while TCRdb's copy carries only in-frame clones and drops some. The table shows a few hundred thousand clones, with roughly 87% occurring only once. The sequenced sample was PBMCs or T cells enriched from blood (not recorded which). These receptors all come from a woman aged 25 to 39 who had recovered from COVID-19.

The V and J genes are TRBV28 and TRBJ2-5, with unresolved D. V lost 7 bases and J lost 4, with 13 bases in between. The CDR3 totals 13 residues. CDR1 MDHEN and CDR2 SYDVKM come from the germline V gene. CDR3 DNA sequence: TGTGCCAGCACTAACGAGGATCGAGAGACCCAGTACTTC. Translating gives CASTNEDRETQYF.

This clone showed up just a few times. The chain uses TRBV24-1 and TRBJ2-1, with 13 bases fitting TRBD2. The CDR3 sequence is 18 residues long. Germline V lookup: CDR1 KGHDR, CDR2 SFDVKD. The trim removed 4 bases at V and 5 bases at J, leaving 10 bases unmatched. CDR3 region: CATSETGLAGQVDNEQFF. In DNA form, the CDR3 reads TGTGCCACCAGTGAAACGGGACTAGCGGGACAAGTAGACAATGAGCAGTTCTTC.

V and J are TRBV10-2 and TRBJ1-1; TRBD1 matches at 7 bases. J gave up 4 bases and V 3 bases, and 5 bases lay outside the gene matches. The CDR3 is made up of 14 amino acids. The germline gives CDR1 WSHSY, CDR2 SAAADI. This chain's CDR3 is CASSEQGQGTEAFF. The CDR3 DNA reads TGCGCCAGCAGTGAACAGGGGCAGGGCACTGAAGCTTTCTTT.